Listed below are T cell receptor beta chains from one sample, sequenced in a study of technical replicates of blood from a few donors. Sequenced by immunoSEQ multiplex PCR; TCRdb stores in-frame clones only, minus some. The repertoire holds tens of thousands of clones, more than 85% seen once, with around 4.6% in the top ten. Sequencing input: PBMCs. The source is a human donor in good health. Some clones in this sample may be carry-over from other donors' samples. The CDR3 runs from the conserved cysteine through the conserved F or W. Fields, in order: J gene, clone size, D gene, V gene, CDR3 DNA, CDR3 protein. D genes are given only for firm matches. Where a row states a size, it is once, few, many or the class of an expanded clone; other rows omit it.

J gene: TRBJ1-5; clone size: .; D gene: TRBD1; V gene: TRBV2; CDR3 DNA: TGTGCCAGCAGCGCTGACAGGGAGAAGCCCCAGCATTTT; CDR3 protein: CASSADREKPQHF
J gene: TRBJ2-1; clone size: .; D gene: TRBD2; V gene: TRBV7-8; CDR3 DNA: TGTGCCAGCAGCACACTAGCGCCCGGGTATAGACACAATGAGCAGTTCTTC; CDR3 protein: CASSTLAPGYRHNEQFF
J gene: TRBJ2-3; clone size: .; D gene: TRBD2; V gene: TRBV4-3; CDR3 DNA: TGCGCCAGCAGCCTCCGGGTAGCGGGGGCTAGCACAGATACGCAGTATTTT; CDR3 protein: CASSLRVAGASTDTQYF
J gene: TRBJ2-1; clone size: .; D gene: TRBD2; V gene: TRBV9; CDR3 DNA: TGTGCCAGCAGCTCAGGAGTAAAGCGGGAGGGTAATGAGCAGTTCTTC; CDR3 protein: CASSSGVKREGNEQFF
J gene: TRBJ2-1; clone size: .; D gene: .; V gene: TRBV19; CDR3 DNA: TGTGCCAGTAGTATAGCGGGAGAGACCTACAATGAGCAGTTCTTC; CDR3 protein: CASSIAGETYNEQFF
J gene: TRBJ2-7; clone size: .; D gene: .; V gene: TRBV14; CDR3 DNA: TGTGCCAGCAGCCAAGTAAAGGGCGGGATCGTGGGGGAGCAGTACTTC; CDR3 protein: CASSQVKGGIVGEQYF
J gene: TRBJ2-7; clone size: once; D gene: TRBD2; V gene: TRBV9; CDR3 DNA: TGTGCCAGCAGCGTAACGCAGACTAGCGCGTCCTACGAGCAGTACTTC; CDR3 protein: CASSVTQTSASYEQYF
J gene: TRBJ2-5; clone size: .; D gene: TRBD2; V gene: TRBV7-3; CDR3 DNA: TGTGCCAGCAGCCTGAATGGCGGGGGGAGGGGGGAGACCCAGTACTTC; CDR3 protein: CASSLNGGGRGETQYF
J gene: TRBJ2-1; clone size: .; D gene: .; V gene: TRBV5-1; CDR3 DNA: TGCGCCAGCAGCTCCAACCTAGCAAATGAGCAGTTCTTC; CDR3 protein: CASSSNLANEQFF
J gene: TRBJ1-4; clone size: .; D gene: TRBD1; V gene: TRBV5-1; CDR3 DNA: TGCGCCAGCAGCTTGGCCGGGACAGAGGGTGAAAAACTGTTTTTT; CDR3 protein: CASSLAGTEGEKLFF
J gene: TRBJ2-1; clone size: .; D gene: TRBD2; V gene: TRBV7-3; CDR3 DNA: TGTGCCAGCAGCCCCCTCGGAGGTGGCGGGAGTTTTGAGCAGTTCTTC; CDR3 protein: CASSPLGGGGSFEQFF
J gene: TRBJ2-1; clone size: .; D gene: TRBD1; V gene: TRBV4-1; CDR3 DNA: TGCGCCAGCAGCGAGGGGGCGCGGTTCAGTAGGAATGAGCAGTTCTTC; CDR3 protein: CASSEGARFSRNEQFF
J gene: TRBJ2-3; clone size: .; D gene: TRBD1; V gene: TRBV4-2; CDR3 DNA: TGTGCCAGCAGCCCCGGGACAGGGACAACAGATACGCAGTATTTT; CDR3 protein: CASSPGTGTTDTQYF
J gene: TRBJ2-3; clone size: .; D gene: .; V gene: TRBV6-5; CDR3 DNA: TGTGCCAGCAGCCGGACTCTCCAGACGGATACGCAGTATTTT; CDR3 protein: CASSRTLQTDTQYF
J gene: TRBJ2-5; clone size: .; D gene: .; V gene: TRBV10-3; CDR3 DNA: TGTGCCATCAGTGGTGGGAGCCAAGAGACCCAGTACTTC; CDR3 protein: CAISGGSQETQYF
J gene: TRBJ2-3; clone size: .; D gene: TRBD1; V gene: TRBV19; CDR3 DNA: TGTGCCAGTAGCCGATCGGGACAGGGGGCTGGAGATACGCAGTATTTT; CDR3 protein: CASSRSGQGAGDTQYF
J gene: TRBJ2-4; clone size: once; D gene: TRBD2; V gene: TRBV2; CDR3 DNA: TGTGCCAGCAGACCCCCATCCGGCGGGGGGGGCGGAAACATTCAGTACTTC; CDR3 protein: CASRPPSGGGGGNIQYF
J gene: TRBJ2-7; clone size: .; D gene: .; V gene: TRBV18; CDR3 DNA: TGTGCCAGCTCGGCGCAGGGGCAGGGCGAGCAGTACTTC; CDR3 protein: CASSAQGQGEQYF
J gene: TRBJ2-6; clone size: once; D gene: .; V gene: TRBV30; CDR3 DNA: TGTGCCTGGAGTGTAACCTTTATTTGGAGCTCTGGGGCCAACGTCCTGACTTTC; CDR3 protein: CAWSVTFIWSSGANVLTF
J gene: TRBJ2-2; clone size: .; D gene: .; V gene: TRBV19; CDR3 DNA: TGTGCCAGTAGTCTAAAAATAAACACCGGGGAGCTGTTTTTT; CDR3 protein: CASSLKINTGELFF
J gene: TRBJ2-3; clone size: .; D gene: TRBD2; V gene: TRBV6-1; CDR3 DNA: TGTGCCAGCAGTGAATCGCCTAGCGGGGCAAGCACAGATACGCAGTATTTT; CDR3 protein: CASSESPSGASTDTQYF
J gene: TRBJ2-7; clone size: once; D gene: .; V gene: TRBV4-2; CDR3 DNA: TGTGCCAGCAGCCGGCCGAAGGGGTTCGAGCAGTACTTC; CDR3 protein: CASSRPKGFEQYF